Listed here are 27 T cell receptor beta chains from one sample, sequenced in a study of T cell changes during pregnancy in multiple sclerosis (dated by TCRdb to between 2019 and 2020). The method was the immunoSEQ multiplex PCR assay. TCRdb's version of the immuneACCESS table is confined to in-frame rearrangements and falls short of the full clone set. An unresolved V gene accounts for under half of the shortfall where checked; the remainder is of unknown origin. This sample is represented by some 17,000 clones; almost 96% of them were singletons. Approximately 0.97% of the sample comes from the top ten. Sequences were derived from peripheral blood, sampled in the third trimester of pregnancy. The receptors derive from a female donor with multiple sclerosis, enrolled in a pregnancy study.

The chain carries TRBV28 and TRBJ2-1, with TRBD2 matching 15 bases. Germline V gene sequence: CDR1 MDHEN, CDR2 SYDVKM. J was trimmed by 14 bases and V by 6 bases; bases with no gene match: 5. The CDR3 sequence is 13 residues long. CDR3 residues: CASSSGLAGGKFF. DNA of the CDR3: TGTGCCAGCAGCTCGGGACTAGCGGGAGGCAAGTTCTTC.

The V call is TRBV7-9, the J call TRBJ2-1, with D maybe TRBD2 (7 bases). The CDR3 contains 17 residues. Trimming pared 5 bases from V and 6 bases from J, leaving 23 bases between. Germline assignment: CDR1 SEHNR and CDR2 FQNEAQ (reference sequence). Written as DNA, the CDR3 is TGTGCCAGCAGCCCAGGGGCGGGGGCGCGCCTCTCCAATGAGCAGTTCTTC. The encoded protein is CASSPGAGARLSNEQFF. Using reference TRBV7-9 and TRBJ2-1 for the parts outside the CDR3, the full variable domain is DTGVSQNPRHKITKRGQNVTFRCDPISEHNRLYWYRQTLGQGPEFLTYFQNEAQLEKSRLLSDRFSAERPKGSFSTLEIQRTEQGDSAMYLCASSPGAGARLSNEQFFGPGTRLTVL.

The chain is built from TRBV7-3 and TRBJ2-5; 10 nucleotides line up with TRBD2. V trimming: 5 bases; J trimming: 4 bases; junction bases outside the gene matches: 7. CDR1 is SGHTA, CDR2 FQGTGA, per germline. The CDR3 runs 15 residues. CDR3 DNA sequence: TGTGCCAGCAGCGGTAGCGGGGGGTTCTCAGAGACCCAGTACTTC. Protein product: CASSGSGGFSETQYF.

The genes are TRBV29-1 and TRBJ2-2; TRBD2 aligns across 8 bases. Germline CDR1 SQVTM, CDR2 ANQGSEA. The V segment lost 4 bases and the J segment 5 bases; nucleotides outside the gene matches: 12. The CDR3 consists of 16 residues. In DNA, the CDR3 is TGCAGCGTTGTAATCGTCGGGAGGGCCTATACCGGGGAGCTGTTTTTT. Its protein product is CSVVIVGRAYTGELFF.

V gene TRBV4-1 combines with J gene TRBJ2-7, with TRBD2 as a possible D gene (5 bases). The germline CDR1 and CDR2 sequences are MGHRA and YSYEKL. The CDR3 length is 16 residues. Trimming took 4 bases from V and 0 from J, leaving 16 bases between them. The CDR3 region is CASSPLGRARSYEQYF. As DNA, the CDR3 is TGCGCCAGCAGCCCACTCGGGCGGGCCCGCTCCTACGAGCAGTACTTC.

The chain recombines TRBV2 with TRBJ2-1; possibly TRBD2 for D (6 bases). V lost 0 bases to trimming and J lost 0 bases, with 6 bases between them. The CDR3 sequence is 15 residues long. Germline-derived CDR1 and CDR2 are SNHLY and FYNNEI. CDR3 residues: CASSEARGSYNEQFF. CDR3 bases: TGTGCCAGCAGTGAAGCGCGGGGCTCCTACAATGAGCAGTTCTTC.

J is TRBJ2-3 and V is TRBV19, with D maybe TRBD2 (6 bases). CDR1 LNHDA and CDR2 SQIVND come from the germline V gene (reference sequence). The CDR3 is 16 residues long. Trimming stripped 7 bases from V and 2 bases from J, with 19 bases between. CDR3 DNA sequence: TGTGCCAGTATCCCCGGAGGAGGGCAGGTCACAGATACGCAGTATTTT. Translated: CASIPGGGQVTDTQYF.

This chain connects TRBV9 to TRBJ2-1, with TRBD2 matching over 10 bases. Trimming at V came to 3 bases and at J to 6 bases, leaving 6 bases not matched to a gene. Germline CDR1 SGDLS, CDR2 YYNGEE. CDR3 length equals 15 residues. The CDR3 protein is CASSGLAGAPNEQFF. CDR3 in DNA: TGTGCCAGCAGCGGCCTAGCGGGAGCCCCCAATGAGCAGTTCTTC.

The CDR3 sequence is CSVYRQGRTQYF. In DNA form, the CDR3 reads TGCAGCGTGTACCGACAGGGGCGTACGCAGTATTTT. This rearrangement joins TRBV29-1 to TRBJ2-3; 8 nucleotides match TRBD1. CDR1 and CDR2 (germline): SQVTM, ANQGSEA. The J segment lost 8 bases and the V segment lost 6 bases, leaving 7 bases of the junction unmatched. The CDR3 totals 12 residues.

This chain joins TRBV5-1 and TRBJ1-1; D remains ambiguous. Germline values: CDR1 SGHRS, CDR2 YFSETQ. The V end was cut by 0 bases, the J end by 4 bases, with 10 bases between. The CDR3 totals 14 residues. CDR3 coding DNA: TGCGCCAGCAGCTTGGGAAGGTCGGGCACTGAAGCTTTCTTT. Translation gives CASSLGRSGTEAFF.

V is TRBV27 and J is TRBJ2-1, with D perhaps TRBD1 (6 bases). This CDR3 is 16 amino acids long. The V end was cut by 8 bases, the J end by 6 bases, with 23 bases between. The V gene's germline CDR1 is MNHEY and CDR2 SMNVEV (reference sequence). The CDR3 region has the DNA TGTGCCAGCGCCAACAGGGAGCAGATAGCCTCCAATGAGCAGTTCTTC. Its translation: CASANREQIASNEQFF.

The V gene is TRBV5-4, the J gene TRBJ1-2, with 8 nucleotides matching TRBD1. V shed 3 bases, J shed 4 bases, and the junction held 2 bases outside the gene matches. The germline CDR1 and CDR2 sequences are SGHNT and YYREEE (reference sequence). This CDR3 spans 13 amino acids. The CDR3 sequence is CASSSQGGYGYTF. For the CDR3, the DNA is TGTGCCAGCAGCTCACAGGGGGGCTATGGCTACACCTTC.

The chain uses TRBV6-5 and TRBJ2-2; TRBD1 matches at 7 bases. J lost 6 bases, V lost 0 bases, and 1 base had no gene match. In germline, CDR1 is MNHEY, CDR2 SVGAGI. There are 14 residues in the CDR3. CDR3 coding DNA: TGTGCCAGCAGTTACTCGACAGGGCCCGGGGAGCTGTTTTTT. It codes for CASSYSTGPGELFF.

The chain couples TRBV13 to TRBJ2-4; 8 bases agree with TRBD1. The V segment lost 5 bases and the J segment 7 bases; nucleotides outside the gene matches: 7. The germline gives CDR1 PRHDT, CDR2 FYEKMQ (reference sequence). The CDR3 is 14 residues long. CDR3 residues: CASSPSRGRNIQYF. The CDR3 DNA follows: TGTGCCAGCAGCCCCTCCAGGGGGCGGAACATTCAGTACTTC.

In DNA form, the CDR3 reads TGCGCCAGCAGCCTCCCGGGGGGCGTCACCGGGGAGCTGTTTTTT. Protein product: CASSLPGGVTGELFF. The chain carries TRBV4-1 and TRBJ2-2; weak D call: TRBD2 (7 bases). The V and J ends lost 4 bases and 4 bases respectively, with 13 bases between them. Germline CDR1 reads MGHRA; CDR2 reads YSYEKL. CDR3 length: 15 amino acids.

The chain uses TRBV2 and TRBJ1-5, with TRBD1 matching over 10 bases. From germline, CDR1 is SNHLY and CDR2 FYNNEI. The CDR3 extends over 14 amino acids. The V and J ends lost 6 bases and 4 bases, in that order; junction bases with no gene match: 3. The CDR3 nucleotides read TGTGCCAGCAGGGAGGGACAGGGGAATCAGCCCCAGCATTTT. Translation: CASREGQGNQPQHF.

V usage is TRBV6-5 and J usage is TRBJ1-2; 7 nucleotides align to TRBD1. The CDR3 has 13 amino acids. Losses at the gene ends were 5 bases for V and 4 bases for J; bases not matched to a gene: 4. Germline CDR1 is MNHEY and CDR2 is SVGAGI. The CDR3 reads CASSPGQTYGYTF. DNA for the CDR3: TGTGCCAGCAGTCCGGGACAGACCTATGGCTACACCTTC.

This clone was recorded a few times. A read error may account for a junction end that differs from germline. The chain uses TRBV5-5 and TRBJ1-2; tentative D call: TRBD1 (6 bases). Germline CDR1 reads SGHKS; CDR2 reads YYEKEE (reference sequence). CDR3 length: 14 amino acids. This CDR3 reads CASSQGGRGAAHHF. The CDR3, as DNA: TGTGCCAGCAGCCAAGGCGGTCGGGGGGCGGCCCATCACTTC.

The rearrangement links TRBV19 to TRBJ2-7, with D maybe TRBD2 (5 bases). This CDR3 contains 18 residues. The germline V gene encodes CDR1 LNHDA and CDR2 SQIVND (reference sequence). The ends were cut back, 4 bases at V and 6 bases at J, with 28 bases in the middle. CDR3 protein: CASSTDWQKGSARFEQYF. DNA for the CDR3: TGTGCCAGTAGTACGGACTGGCAGAAAGGGTCCGCCCGGTTCGAGCAGTACTTC.

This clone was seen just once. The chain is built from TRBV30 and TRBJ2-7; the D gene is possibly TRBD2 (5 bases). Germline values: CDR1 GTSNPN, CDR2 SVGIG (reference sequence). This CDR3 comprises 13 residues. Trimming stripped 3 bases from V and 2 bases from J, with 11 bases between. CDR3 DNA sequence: TGTGCCTGGAGACTCCCCGGGGCCTACGAGCAGTACTTC. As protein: CAWRLPGAYEQYF.

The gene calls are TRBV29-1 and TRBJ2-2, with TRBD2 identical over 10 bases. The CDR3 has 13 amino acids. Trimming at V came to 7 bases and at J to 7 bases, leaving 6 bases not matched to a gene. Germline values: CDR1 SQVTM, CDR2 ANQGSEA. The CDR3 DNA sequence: TGCAGCGCAGGGGTAGCGGGAGGCGGGGAGCTGTTTTTT. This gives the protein CSAGVAGGGELFF.

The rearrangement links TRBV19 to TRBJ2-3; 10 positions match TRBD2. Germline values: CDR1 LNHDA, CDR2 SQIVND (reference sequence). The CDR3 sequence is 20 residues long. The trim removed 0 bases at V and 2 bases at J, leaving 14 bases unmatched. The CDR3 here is CASSIEVRLAGVEDTDTQYF. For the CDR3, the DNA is TGTGCCAGTAGTATAGAGGTCCGGCTAGCGGGAGTAGAGGACACAGATACGCAGTATTTT.

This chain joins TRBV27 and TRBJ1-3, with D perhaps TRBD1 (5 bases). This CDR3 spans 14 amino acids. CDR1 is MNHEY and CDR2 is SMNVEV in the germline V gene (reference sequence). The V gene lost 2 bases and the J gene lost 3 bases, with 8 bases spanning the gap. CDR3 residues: CASSLGGGGNTIYF. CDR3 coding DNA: TGTGCCAGCAGTTTAGGGGGAGGTGGAAACACCATATATTTT.

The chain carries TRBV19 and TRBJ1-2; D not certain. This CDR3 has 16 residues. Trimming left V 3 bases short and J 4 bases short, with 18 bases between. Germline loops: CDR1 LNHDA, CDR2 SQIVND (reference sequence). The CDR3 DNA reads TGTGCCAGTAGTATTAGGACTGAACGGATTACCTATGGCTACACCTTC. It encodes CASSIRTERITYGYTF.

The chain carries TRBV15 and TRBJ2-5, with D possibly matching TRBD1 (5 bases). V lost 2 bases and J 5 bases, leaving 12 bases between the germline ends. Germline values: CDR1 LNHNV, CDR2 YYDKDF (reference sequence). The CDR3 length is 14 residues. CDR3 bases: TGTGCCACCAGCAGATACAAGGGGTACGAGACCCAGTACTTC. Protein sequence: CATSRYKGYETQYF. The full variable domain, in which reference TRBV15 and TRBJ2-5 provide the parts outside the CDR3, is DAMVIQNPRYQVTQFGKPVTLSCSQTLNHNVMYWYQQKSSQAPKLLFHYYDKDFNNEADTPDNFQSRRPNTSFCFLDIRSPGLGDTAMYLCATSRYKGYETQYFGPGTRLLVL.

The DNA for the CDR3 is TGTGCCAGCAGCCTGGGACTCGACGAGCAGTACTTC. It encodes CASSLGLDEQYF. This chain joins TRBV28 and TRBJ2-7; the D gene is possibly TRBD2 (6 bases). V was trimmed by 6 bases and J by 5 bases, leaving 11 bases between them. Germline V gives CDR1 MDHEN, CDR2 SYDVKM. The CDR3 runs 12 residues.

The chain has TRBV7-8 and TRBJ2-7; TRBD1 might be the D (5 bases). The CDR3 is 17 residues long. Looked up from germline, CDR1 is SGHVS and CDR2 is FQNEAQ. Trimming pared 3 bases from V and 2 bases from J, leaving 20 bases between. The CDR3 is CASSLTVPSLDTYEQYF. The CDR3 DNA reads TGTGCCAGCAGCTTGACAGTTCCAAGCCTTGATACCTACGAGCAGTACTTC.